The 20 T cell receptor beta chains in this list originate from one sample, sequenced in a study of cytomegalovirus exposure and HLA in healthy donors. Use of 60 Vbeta and 13 Jbeta primers characterized the PCR. TCRdb keeps only in-frame clones here, not all; method: immunoSEQ multiplex PCR. The sample records about 120,000 clones, about 81% being singletons. The specimen sequenced was PBMCs. Receptor source: a woman aged 40 to 50 in good health and CMV-seropositive.

The chain is built from TRBV29-1 and TRBJ1-5, with TRBD1 as a possible D gene (6 bases). This CDR3 comprises 14 residues. Per germline, CDR1 SQVTM and CDR2 ANQGSEA. V lost 4 bases to trimming and J lost 5 bases, with 15 bases between them. The DNA of the CDR3 is TGCAGCGTTGTTACGGGGGGCCCGTATCAGCCCCAGCATTTT. This sequence encodes CSVVTGGPYQPQHF.

This clone has just one count. The chain joins TRBV9 to TRBJ2-2; D is unclear. The CDR3 is 14 amino acids. Trimming stripped 1 base from V and 2 bases from J, with 6 bases between. Germline-derived CDR1 and CDR2 are SGDLS and YYNGEE. The DNA for the CDR3 is TGTGCCAGCAGCGTAATCATTAACACCGGGGAGCTGTTTTTT. Protein product: CASSVIINTGELFF. Filled out from reference TRBV9 and TRBJ2-2, the complete variable domain reads DSGVTQTPKHLITATGQRVTLRCSPRSGDLSVYWYQQSLDQGLQFLIQYYNGEERAKGNILERFSAQQFPDLHSELNLSSLELGDSALYFCASSVIINTGELFFGEGSRLTVL.

The CDR3 protein is CASSSTANYGYTF. The CDR3 nucleotides are TGTGCCAGCAGTTCGACAGCCAACTATGGCTACACCTTC. The chain recombines TRBV6-6 with TRBJ1-2; TRBD1 might be the D (5 bases). The CDR3 sequence is 13 residues long. Germline assignment: CDR1 MNHNY and CDR2 SVGAGI (reference sequence). V was trimmed by 4 bases and J by 2 bases, leaving 8 bases between them.

The gene calls are TRBV5-8 and TRBJ1-1; D possibly corresponds to TRBD1 (6 bases). The CDR3 extends over 17 amino acids. V was pared by 0 bases and J by 0 bases, with 15 bases between. Germline-derived CDR1 and CDR2 are SGHTS and YDEGEE. CDR3 nucleotides: TGTGCCAGCAGCTTGGCCGCGGGGGCCACGGTGAACACTGAAGCTTTCTTT. Amino acids: CASSLAAGATVNTEAFF.

V gene TRBV6-5 combines with J gene TRBJ1-1; TRBD1 matches 7 bases. After removal of 6 bases from V and 1 base from J, the junction contained 8 bases not matched to a gene. Germline V gives CDR1 MNHEY, CDR2 SVGAGI. The CDR3 extends over 15 amino acids. Written as DNA, the CDR3 is TGTGCCAGCAGACCCACCTCAGGGGGGAACACTGAAGCTTTCTTT. Its translation: CASRPTSGGNTEAFF.

The CDR3 bases are TGTGCCAGTAAGGAGACGCTAAGCTCCTATAATTCACCCCTCCACTTT. Translated: CASKETLSSYNSPLHF. The rearrangement links TRBV19 to TRBJ1-6; no reliable D call. This CDR3 region has 16 residues. V lost 7 bases, J lost 0 bases, and 13 bases lay in between. Per the germline V gene, CDR1 is LNHDA and CDR2 is SQIVND (reference sequence).

This clone was seen a few times. The chain combines TRBV10-2 with TRBJ1-5; D not certain. V was trimmed by 3 bases and J by 6 bases, leaving 6 bases between them. Per germline, CDR1 WSHSY and CDR2 SAAADI. This CDR3 has 12 residues. The CDR3 loop reads CASSDEGQPQHF. CDR3 nucleotide sequence: TGCGCCAGCAGTGACGAGGGTCAGCCCCAGCATTTT.

About this clone: A read error may produce the germline difference seen at one junction end. The chain combines TRBV2 with TRBJ1-5; D is undetermined. CDR1 is SNHLY, CDR2 FYNNEI, per germline. The CDR3 loop spans 16 amino acids. The chain's CDR3 is CASREAAGRGNQPQHF. Written as DNA, the CDR3 is TGTGCCAGCAGGGAAGCGGCGGGAAGAGGCAATCAGCCCCAGCATTTT.

This clone occurred a few times. J is TRBJ2-1 and V is TRBV7-3; 7 nucleotides agree with TRBD2. Unmatched junction bases numbered 5, after V lost 5 bases and J lost 1 base. The germline gives CDR1 SGHTA, CDR2 FQGTGA. This CDR3 spans 15 amino acids. In nucleotides, the CDR3 is TGTGCCAGCAGCCCCGACGGGGGGTCCTACAATGAGCAGTTCTTC. Amino acids: CASSPDGGSYNEQFF.

The chain is built from TRBV7-6 and TRBJ1-1; 7 bases map to TRBD1. Trimming at V came to 7 bases and at J to 4 bases, leaving 9 bases not matched to a gene. CDR1 is SGHVS and CDR2 is FNYEAQ in the germline V gene. There are 14 residues in the CDR3. This chain's CDR3 is CASKKRGPGTEAFF. In DNA, the CDR3 is TGTGCCAGCAAGAAAAGGGGGCCAGGCACTGAAGCTTTCTTT.

The V gene is TRBV5-4, the J gene TRBJ2-7, with D maybe TRBD1 (6 bases). The CDR3 spans 12 residues. V was clipped by 6 bases and J by 1 base, with 8 bases between them. The germline gives CDR1 SGHNT, CDR2 YYREEE (reference sequence). CDR3 amino acids: CASMGASYEQYF. CDR3 nucleotides: TGTGCCAGCATGGGGGCTTCCTACGAGCAGTACTTC.

The rearrangement uses TRBV5-4 and TRBJ2-7; TRBD2 is a possible D gene (6 bases). V lost 2 bases to trimming and J lost 3 bases, with 24 bases between them. The CDR3 totals 18 residues. Germline V gene lookup returns CDR1 SGHNT and CDR2 YYREEE (reference sequence). CDR3 nucleotide sequence: TGTGCCAGCAGCTTTGACGGGGGAGGTCTAACAACTTTCTACGAGCAGTACTTC. Translating gives CASSFDGGGLTTFYEQYF.

The V gene is TRBV7-9, the J gene TRBJ2-1, with a weak D call TRBD2 (6 bases). With 5 bases removed from V and 8 bases from J, the gap between germline ends came to 19 bases. The CDR3 is 15 residues long. The V gene's germline CDR1 is SEHNR and CDR2 FQNEAQ (reference sequence). The CDR3 protein is CASSEPGGNSYEQFF. In DNA, the CDR3 is TGTGCCAGCAGCGAGCCCGGCGGGAATTCATATGAGCAGTTCTTC.

V gene TRBV4-3 combines with J gene TRBJ2-1, with 7 nucleotides matching TRBD2. The junction had 18 bases not matched to a gene; V was cut back by 6 bases and J by 7 bases. Germline V gives CDR1 LGHNA, CDR2 YSLEER. CDR3 size: 17 residues. DNA of the CDR3: TGCGCCAGCAGTGCCCCCCCTTCGAGCGGGACGGGGAATGAGCAGTTCTTC. This sequence encodes CASSAPPSSGTGNEQFF.

The J gene is TRBJ1-2, the V gene TRBV29-1; D might be TRBD1 (5 bases). This CDR3 region has 12 residues. V dropped 6 bases and J dropped 8 bases, with 16 bases sitting between them. Germline CDR1 and CDR2: SQVTM and ANQGSEA. The CDR3 region is CSVDGHSAGYTF. The CDR3 DNA reads TGCAGCGTAGACGGACACTCCGCCGGCTACACCTTC.

The genes are TRBV5-1 and TRBJ2-3; 13 bases line up with TRBD2. CDR3 length: 16 residues. Germline V CDR1 and CDR2: SGHRS, YFSETQ. V lost 4 bases and J lost 5; bases outside the gene matches: 7. In DNA form, the CDR3 reads TGCGCCAGCAGCGTCGGGACTAGCGGGACGGGAGATACGCAGTATTTT. Translating it yields CASSVGTSGTGDTQYF.

This chain uses TRBV27 with TRBJ2-7; unclear D gene. V was clipped by 3 bases and J by 0 bases, with 9 bases between them. The germline CDR1 and CDR2 sequences are MNHEY and SMNVEV (reference sequence). The CDR3 covers 14 residues. CDR3 protein: CASSFLGNSYEQYF. CDR3 coding DNA: TGTGCCAGCAGTTTTTTGGGCAACTCCTACGAGCAGTACTTC.

V usage is TRBV9 and J usage is TRBJ1-1; possibly TRBD1 for D (5 bases). The germline V gene has CDR1 SGDLS and CDR2 YYNGEE. CDR3 length: 15 residues. V was trimmed by 4 bases and J by 0 bases, leaving 13 bases between them. CDR3 bases: TGTGCCAGCAGCTCAAGGACGGACATGAACACTGAAGCTTTCTTT. Its translation is CASSSRTDMNTEAFF. The variable domain in full, with the rest retrieved from reference TRBV9 and TRBJ1-1, is DSGVTQTPKHLITATGQRVTLRCSPRSGDLSVYWYQQSLDQGLQFLIQYYNGEERAKGNILERFSAQQFPDLHSELNLSSLELGDSALYFCASSSRTDMNTEAFFGQGTRLTVV.

This chain joins TRBV29-1 and TRBJ2-1; the D gene is possibly TRBD2 (5 bases). The V and J ends lost 3 bases and 4 bases respectively, with 10 bases between them. Germline assignment: CDR1 SQVTM and CDR2 ANQGSEA. This CDR3 is built from 13 residues. The CDR3 protein is CSVDSGLYNEQFF. In DNA form, the CDR3 reads TGCAGCGTTGATTCCGGACTTTACAATGAGCAGTTCTTC.

The chain couples TRBV29-1 to TRBJ1-2, with unresolved D. The CDR3 is made up of 9 amino acids. V shed 7 bases and J shed 8 bases, with 8 bases lying between them. The germline CDR1 and CDR2 sequences are SQVTM and ANQGSEA. CDR3 DNA sequence: TGCAGCGCGGTGGAGGGCTACACCTTC. Protein: CSAVEGYTF.